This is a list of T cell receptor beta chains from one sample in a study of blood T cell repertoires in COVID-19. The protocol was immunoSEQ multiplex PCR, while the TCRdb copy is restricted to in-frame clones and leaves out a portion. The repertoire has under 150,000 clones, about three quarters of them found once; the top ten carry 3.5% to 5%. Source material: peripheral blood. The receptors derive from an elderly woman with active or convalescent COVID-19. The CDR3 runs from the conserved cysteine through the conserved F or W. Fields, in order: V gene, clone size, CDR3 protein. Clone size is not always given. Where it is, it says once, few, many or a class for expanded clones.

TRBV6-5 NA CASSYSKGALGGYTF
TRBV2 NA CASSRSAPSSGANVLTF
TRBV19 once CASSIPVQWAGGNYGYTF
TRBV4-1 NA CASSPGQGSTDEKLFF
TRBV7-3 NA CASSPTVGANTEAFF
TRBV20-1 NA CSASLRGWNYNSPLHF
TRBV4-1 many CASSQDLRTSHLHYGYTF
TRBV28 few CASPPETGQNTEAFF
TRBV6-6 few CASRGSGAFYEQYF
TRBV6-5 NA CASSYGFTGGNYEQYF
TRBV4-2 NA CASSHNSGDNEQFF
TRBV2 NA CASSDVGRGSRNEQFF
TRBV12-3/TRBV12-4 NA CASSYQLKSELFF
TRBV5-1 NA CASSSALPGTNTGELFF
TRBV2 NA CASSSGTRSYEQYF